A selection of T cell receptor beta chains follows, all from one sample in a study of CD8 T cells in Susac syndrome. TCRdb recomputed calls from the immunoSEQ multiplex PCR reads with MiXCR, one row per CDR3 protein. The repertoire consists of 150,000 to 200,000 distinct CDR3 sequences, with 90% to 95% occurring once and the leading ten covering about 0.15%. Material for sequencing was CD8+ T cells from PBMCs. These receptor sequences come from a human donor with multiple sclerosis. CDR3s include the opening cysteine and the closing phenylalanine or tryptophan. Fields, in order: clone size, J gene, D gene, V gene, CDR3 protein, CDR3 DNA. The D gene is left open where the match is weak. Size values are once, few and many counts, or a class for expanded clones, and some rows have none.

size: NA; J: TRBJ2-2; D: NA; V: TRBV12-3/TRBV12-4; CDR3: CASSFWRANTGELFF; DNA: TGTGCCAGCAGTTTCTGGAGAGCGAACACCGGGGAGCTGTTTTTT
size: NA; J: TRBJ2-7; D: NA; V: TRBV20-1; CDR3: CSARKGGYEQYF; DNA: TGCAGTGCTAGAAAGGGAGGCTACGAGCAGTACTTC
size: NA; J: TRBJ2-3; D: TRBD1; V: TRBV10-3; CDR3: CAISWDRPNTDTQYF; DNA: TGTGCCATCAGTTGGGACAGGCCAAACACAGATACGCAGTATTTT
size: NA; J: TRBJ1-2; D: NA; V: TRBV4-1; CDR3: CASSQITQKNYGYTF; DNA: TGCGCCAGCAGCCAGATAACACAGAAAAACTATGGCTACACCTTC
size: once; J: TRBJ1-1; D: NA; V: TRBV29-1; CDR3: CSASRGAEAFF; DNA: TGCAGCGCTTCCCGGGGGGCTGAAGCTTTCTTT
size: NA; J: TRBJ1-5; D: NA; V: TRBV29-1; CDR3: CSEADYSNQPQHF; DNA: TGCAGTGAAGCGGATTATAGCAATCAGCCCCAGCATTTT
size: once; J: TRBJ2-2; D: NA; V: TRBV7-3; CDR3: CASSSDSGELFF; DNA: TGTGCCAGCAGCTCCGACTCCGGGGAGCTGTTTTTT
size: NA; J: TRBJ2-7; D: NA; V: TRBV20-1; CDR3: CSAELSEQYF; DNA: TGCAGTGCCGAGTTGTCCGAGCAGTACTTC
size: NA; J: TRBJ1-1; D: NA; V: TRBV25-1; CDR3: CASQLYTEAFF; DNA: TGTGCCAGTCAGCTCTACACTGAAGCTTTCTTT
size: NA; J: TRBJ2-2; D: NA; V: TRBV7-3; CDR3: CASSPSRTVTGELFF; DNA: TGTGCCAGCAGCCCTAGCCGGACAGTGACCGGGGAGCTGTTTTTT
size: once; J: TRBJ2-7; D: NA; V: TRBV20-1; CDR3: CSARGGMAAYEQYF; DNA: TGCAGTGCTAGGGGCGGGATGGCCGCCTACGAGCAGTACTTC
size: NA; J: TRBJ2-2; D: NA; V: TRBV5-4; CDR3: CASSLEKNTGELFF; DNA: TGTGCCAGCAGCTTGGAGAAGAACACCGGGGAGCTGTTTTTT
size: NA; J: TRBJ2-1; D: NA; V: TRBV2; CDR3: CASSRLDEQFF; DNA: TGTGCCAGCAGTCGGCTAGATGAGCAGTTCTTC
size: NA; J: TRBJ2-1; D: NA; V: TRBV12-3/TRBV12-4; CDR3: CATWGSGHEQFF; DNA: TGTGCCACCTGGGGAAGTGGGCATGAGCAGTTCTTC
size: NA; J: TRBJ1-1; D: NA; V: TRBV12-3/TRBV12-4; CDR3: CASSFRPDLEAFF; DNA: TGTGCCAGCAGTTTCCGACCAGATCTTGAAGCTTTCTTT
size: NA; J: TRBJ2-7; D: NA; V: TRBV27; CDR3: CASKSPPDSYEQYF; DNA: TGTGCCAGCAAAAGTCCCCCGGACAGCTACGAGCAGTACTTC